This TCR beta chain was identified during a study of tumor-infiltrating lymphocytes in primary liver carcinoma. Whole-study context: The patients had histopathologically diagnosed primary liver carcinoma, and their disease was treated by surgical resection. Sequencing of the samples generated roughly 3.65 to 8 million productive TCRbeta reads, with similar yields across tissue types.

They got blood RNA out of unsorted whole blood and also pulled out germline DNA. Collection of four milliliters of peripheral blood took place before surgery. With respect to this clonotype: One end of the junction fails to match germline, which may point to a read error.

Synthesis of TCR beta cDNA was carried out from approximately 0.55 ug total RNA with a constant-region primer. Nested multiplex PCR, run for three rounds with slightly modified ARM-PCR, yielded TCR beta libraries. Primers for the first two PCR rounds were TRBV1-TRBV30 forward primers and a C-beta reverse primer (approximately 10 cycles per round). MiXCR was run by TCRdb on the multiplex PCR reads, yielding one entry per CDR3 protein. The data contain around 210,000 distinct CDR3 sequences, almost 65% of them seen just once; the ten biggest clones take up 6% to 8.5%. Germline V gives CDR1 MNHNY, CDR2 SVGAGI (reference sequence). This CDR3 has 16 residues.

Specimen: peripheral blood. The rearrangement joins TRBV6-6 to TRBJ1-5, with 7 bases fitting TRBD1. The DNA end is a closer match to TRBJ2-3, so the J assignment may be wrong. The receptor was derived from a woman aged 60 to 75 with primary liver carcinoma and hepatitis B virus infection. CDR3 DNA sequence: TGTGACAGCAGGGGCACCAAACAGGGGCTGAATCAGCCCCAGTATTTT. Translation gives CDSRGTKQGLNQPQYF.